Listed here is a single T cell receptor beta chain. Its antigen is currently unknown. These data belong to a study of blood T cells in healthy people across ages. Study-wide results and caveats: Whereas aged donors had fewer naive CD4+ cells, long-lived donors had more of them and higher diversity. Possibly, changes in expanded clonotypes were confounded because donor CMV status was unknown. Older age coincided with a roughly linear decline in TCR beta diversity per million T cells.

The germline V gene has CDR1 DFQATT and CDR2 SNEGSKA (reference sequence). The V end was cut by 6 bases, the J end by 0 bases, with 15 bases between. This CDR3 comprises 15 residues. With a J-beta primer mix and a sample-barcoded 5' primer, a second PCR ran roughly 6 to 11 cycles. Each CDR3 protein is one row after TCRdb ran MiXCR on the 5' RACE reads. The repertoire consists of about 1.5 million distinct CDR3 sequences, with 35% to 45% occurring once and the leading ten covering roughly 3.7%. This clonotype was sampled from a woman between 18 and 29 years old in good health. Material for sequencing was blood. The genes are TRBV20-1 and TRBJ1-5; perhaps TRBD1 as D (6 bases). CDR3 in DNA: TGCAGTGCCGCTCGGACAGCTTATAGCAATCAGCCCCAGCATTTT. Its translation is CSAARTAYSNQPQHF.